Listed below are T cell receptor beta chains from one sample, sequenced in a study of T cell responses to AZD1222 COVID-19 vaccine. The method was immunoSEQ multiplex PCR; TCRdb's version includes in-frame clones alone and lacks a portion of them. The sample lists about 150,000 clones, more than 75% occurring once. Material: peripheral blood, obtained 28 days after the second AZD1222 dose. The origin of the receptors is an adult who received the AZD1222 COVID-19 vaccine. CDR3s include the opening cysteine and the closing phenylalanine or tryptophan. The order of the fields is CDR3 DNA, CDR3 protein, V gene, D gene, J gene, clone size. D genes are given only for firm matches. A clone size is listed for some rows: how often the clone was seen (once, few, many), or a class if it is expanded.

DNA: TGTGCCAGCAGTGAATTGGGGGGCAATCAGCCCCAGCATTTT
CDR3: CASSELGGNQPQHF
V: TRBV6-1
D: .
J: TRBJ1-5
size: once

DNA: TGTGCCAGCAGCACCCGGACAGACGCCTTGGCCCTCCACTTT
CDR3: CASSTRTDALALHF
V: TRBV7-2
D: .
J: TRBJ1-6
size: .

DNA: TGCGCCAGCAGGGAGGCGGGGATAATGAATGAGCAGTTCTTC
CDR3: CASREAGIMNEQFF
V: TRBV5-1
D: .
J: TRBJ2-1
size: .

DNA: TGTGCCAGCAGTGAACAGGTTTCTGGAAACACCATATATTTT
CDR3: CASSEQVSGNTIYF
V: TRBV6-1
D: .
J: TRBJ1-3
size: few

DNA: TGTGCCATCCGACCGGGACTAGCGGGCACAGATACGCAGTATTTT
CDR3: CAIRPGLAGTDTQYF
V: TRBV10-3
D: TRBD2
J: TRBJ2-3
size: once

DNA: TGTGCCAGCCGGGACAGGGACGTTGGCAATCAGCCCCAGCATTTT
CDR3: CASRDRDVGNQPQHF
V: TRBV19
D: TRBD1
J: TRBJ1-5
size: .

DNA: TGTGCCAGCAGCTTTGGGGCGGGACGGAACACCGGGGAGCTGTTTTTT
CDR3: CASSFGAGRNTGELFF
V: TRBV5-4
D: .
J: TRBJ2-2
size: .

DNA: TGTGCCAGCAGCCCTGGACTAGCGGGAGGGCCCTACGAGCAGTACTTC
CDR3: CASSPGLAGGPYEQYF
V: TRBV3-1/TRBV3-2
D: TRBD2
J: TRBJ2-7
size: .

DNA: TGTGCCAGTAACCCCGACAGAAGCTCCTACAATGAGCAGTTCTTC
CDR3: CASNPDRSSYNEQFF
V: TRBV19
D: .
J: TRBJ2-1
size: .

DNA: TGTGCCAGCAGTTACGTAAGCGGGAGGGCAGATACGCAGTATTTT
CDR3: CASSYVSGRADTQYF
V: TRBV6-5
D: TRBD2
J: TRBJ2-3
size: .

DNA: TGCGCCAGCAGCCCCTACCGGGACACTAACACCGGGGAGCTGTTTTTT
CDR3: CASSPYRDTNTGELFF
V: TRBV5-1
D: .
J: TRBJ2-2
size: .

DNA: TGCGCCAGCAGCTTGGAGGCAGCCTACGAGCAGTACTTC
CDR3: CASSLEAAYEQYF
V: TRBV5-1
D: .
J: TRBJ2-7
size: .

DNA: TGTGCCAGCAGGGACTGGCGGGAGGCCGATACGCAGTATTTT
CDR3: CASRDWREADTQYF
V: TRBV11-2
D: TRBD2
J: TRBJ2-3
size: .

DNA: TGTGCCAGCAGCAGAAGGACTAGCGGAGGCACCGGGGAGCTGTTTTTT
CDR3: CASSRRTSGGTGELFF
V: TRBV7-2
D: TRBD2
J: TRBJ2-2
size: .

DNA: TGTGCCAGCAGTCGTTTTTTCCGGGACAGGGGGAATAATTCACCCCTCCACTTT
CDR3: CASSRFFRDRGNNSPLHF
V: TRBV28
D: TRBD1
J: TRBJ1-6
size: few

DNA: TGTGCCAGCAGCTTAGAATCCGGGAGGGCCATTTCTAATGAGCAGTTCTTC
CDR3: CASSLESGRAISNEQFF
V: TRBV7-2
D: TRBD2
J: TRBJ2-1
size: .

DNA: TGTGCCAGCAGCCAAGACTTATGGCCCGGACAGTCCCAGTACTTC
CDR3: CASSQDLWPGQSQYF
V: TRBV3-1/TRBV3-2
D: .
J: TRBJ2-5
size: .

DNA: TGTGCCAGCAGCTTAGGGCAAAGAGGGGCCCTCCACTTT
CDR3: CASSLGQRGALHF
V: TRBV7-3
D: .
J: TRBJ1-6
size: .

DNA: TGTGCCAGCAGCTTAGAAGGGGACACCTCCTACGAGCAGTACTTC
CDR3: CASSLEGDTSYEQYF
V: TRBV7-9
D: .
J: TRBJ2-7
size: .

DNA: TGTGCCAGCAGCCCAGCAGCAGCTAACTATGGCTACACCTTC
CDR3: CASSPAAANYGYTF
V: TRBV7-2
D: .
J: TRBJ1-2
size: .

DNA: TGTGCCAGCAGACAGGGCGGGAACACCGGGGAGCTGTTTTTT
CDR3: CASRQGGNTGELFF
V: TRBV2
D: .
J: TRBJ2-2
size: .

DNA: TGTGCCAGCACCTCGTTCGGGAGCACAGATACGCAGTATTTT
CDR3: CASTSFGSTDTQYF
V: TRBV11-2
D: .
J: TRBJ2-3
size: .

DNA: TGTGCCAGCAGCCCTAGGACACTGAACTATGGCTACACCTTC
CDR3: CASSPRTLNYGYTF
V: TRBV5-6
D: .
J: TRBJ1-2
size: .

DNA: TGTGCCAGCAGTCCGCGGGTAGAGCCAAGAAATGAGCAGTTCTTC
CDR3: CASSPRVEPRNEQFF
V: TRBV27
D: .
J: TRBJ2-1
size: .

DNA: TGTGCCAGCAGTGAAGATGGGCAGGCCTATGGCTACACCTTC
CDR3: CASSEDGQAYGYTF
V: TRBV2
D: .
J: TRBJ1-2
size: .

DNA: TGCAGTGCTAGTTCACCCGGAGGGACACAGGGTTTATTCAATCAGCCCCAGCATTTT
CDR3: CSASSPGGTQGLFNQPQHF
V: TRBV20-1
D: .
J: TRBJ1-5
size: once

DNA: TGTGCCAGCAGTTTAACAGGGATGGGGGACACTGAAGCTTTCTTT
CDR3: CASSLTGMGDTEAFF
V: TRBV6-5
D: .
J: TRBJ1-1
size: .

DNA: TGTGCCAGCTCACCACCACTCACAGATACGCAGTATTTT
CDR3: CASSPPLTDTQYF
V: TRBV18
D: .
J: TRBJ2-3
size: .

DNA: TGTGCCAGCAGCTTACAGGTTCTGGCCCAGTACTTC
CDR3: CASSLQVLAQYF
V: TRBV7-2
D: .
J: TRBJ2-5
size: .

DNA: TGTGCCAGCAGTTTATCGGCAGGGGGCGTCAATCAGCCCCAGCATTTT
CDR3: CASSLSAGGVNQPQHF
V: TRBV28
D: TRBD1
J: TRBJ1-5
size: .

DNA: TGTGCCAGCAGTTCGAAGGGGACAGTCTATGGCTACACCTTC
CDR3: CASSSKGTVYGYTF
V: TRBV28
D: TRBD1
J: TRBJ1-2
size: .

DNA: TGTGCCAGCATTCCCCCGGACAGGGTGGTCTTGGTACACAACAATGAGCAGTTCTTC
CDR3: CASIPPDRVVLVHNNEQFF
V: TRBV6-4
D: TRBD1
J: TRBJ2-1
size: .

DNA: TGCGCCAGCAGCCAAGGTGGGGCGGGGACGCAGTATTTT
CDR3: CASSQGGAGTQYF
V: TRBV4-3
D: .
J: TRBJ2-3
size: .

DNA: TGTGCCAGCAGGGCCGGGGGGGTCACTGAAGCTTTCTTT
CDR3: CASRAGGVTEAFF
V: TRBV28
D: .
J: TRBJ1-1
size: .

DNA: TGTGCCAGCAGCCAAACACATGAGCAGTTCTTC
CDR3: CASSQTHEQFF
V: TRBV3-1/TRBV3-2
D: .
J: TRBJ2-1
size: once

DNA: TGTGCCACCAGCAGAGGAGCGGGAGGTAAAGAGACCCAGTACTTC
CDR3: CATSRGAGGKETQYF
V: TRBV15
D: TRBD2
J: TRBJ2-5
size: once

DNA: TGCGCCAGCAGCCCGTTGGAAGCCTACAATGAGCAGTTCTTC
CDR3: CASSPLEAYNEQFF
V: TRBV4-3
D: .
J: TRBJ2-1
size: .

DNA: TGTGCCAGTGCCAAGGGAGTATTGATGAACACTGAAGCTTTCTTT
CDR3: CASAKGVLMNTEAFF
V: TRBV19
D: .
J: TRBJ1-1
size: .

DNA: TGCGCCAGCAGCCTGGAGGGGGCGGTGATCTTCGAGCAGTACTTC
CDR3: CASSLEGAVIFEQYF
V: TRBV5-1
D: .
J: TRBJ2-7
size: .

DNA: TGTGCCAGCAGCTTAGAGACAGGGGGACGGGAGACCCAGTACTTC
CDR3: CASSLETGGRETQYF
V: TRBV5-6
D: TRBD1
J: TRBJ2-5
size: .

DNA: TGCGCCAGCAGCTTTGAGGTTGGCTATGGCTACACCTTC
CDR3: CASSFEVGYGYTF
V: TRBV5-1
D: .
J: TRBJ1-2
size: .

DNA: TGTGCCAGCAGTTCCGACCTACTGGAGCTGTTTTTT
CDR3: CASSSDLLELFF
V: TRBV28
D: .
J: TRBJ2-2
size: .

DNA: TGTGCCAGCAGCCAAGGGACTAGCGTCCGCGATGAGCAGTTCTTC
CDR3: CASSQGTSVRDEQFF
V: TRBV14
D: TRBD2
J: TRBJ2-1
size: .